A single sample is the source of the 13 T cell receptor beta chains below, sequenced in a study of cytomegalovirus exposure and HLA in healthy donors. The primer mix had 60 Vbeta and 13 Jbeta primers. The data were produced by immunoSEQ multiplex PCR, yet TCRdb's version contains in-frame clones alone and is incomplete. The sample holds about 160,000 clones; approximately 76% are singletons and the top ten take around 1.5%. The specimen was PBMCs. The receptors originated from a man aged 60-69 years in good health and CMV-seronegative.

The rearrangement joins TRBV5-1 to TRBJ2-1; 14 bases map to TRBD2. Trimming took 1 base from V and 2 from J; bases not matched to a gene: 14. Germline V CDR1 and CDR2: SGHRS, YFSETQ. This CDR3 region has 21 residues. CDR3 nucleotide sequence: TGCGCCAGCAGCTTGCACGGTCAAAGGGGACTAGCGGGAGTTCCCTACAATGAGCAGTTCTTC. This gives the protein CASSLHGQRGLAGVPYNEQFF.

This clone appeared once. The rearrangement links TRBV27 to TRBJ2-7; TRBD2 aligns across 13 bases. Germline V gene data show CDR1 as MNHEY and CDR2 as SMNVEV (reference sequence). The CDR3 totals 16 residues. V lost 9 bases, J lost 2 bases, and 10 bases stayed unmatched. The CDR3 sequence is CARGVGLAGDTYEQYF. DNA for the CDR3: TGTGCCAGGGGGGTTGGACTAGCGGGGGATACCTACGAGCAGTACTTC.

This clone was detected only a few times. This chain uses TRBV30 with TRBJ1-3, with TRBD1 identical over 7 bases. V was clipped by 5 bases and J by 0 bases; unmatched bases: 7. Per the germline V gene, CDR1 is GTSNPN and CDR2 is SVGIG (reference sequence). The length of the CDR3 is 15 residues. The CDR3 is CAWVGQIDSGNTIYF. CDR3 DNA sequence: TGTGCCTGGGTGGGACAGATCGACTCTGGAAACACCATATATTTT.

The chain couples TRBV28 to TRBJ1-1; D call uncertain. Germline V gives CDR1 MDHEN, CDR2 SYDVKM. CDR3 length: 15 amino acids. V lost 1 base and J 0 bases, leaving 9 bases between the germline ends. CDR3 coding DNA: TGTGCCAGCAGTTTATTAGACGACTTGAACACTGAAGCTTTCTTT. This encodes CASSLLDDLNTEAFF.

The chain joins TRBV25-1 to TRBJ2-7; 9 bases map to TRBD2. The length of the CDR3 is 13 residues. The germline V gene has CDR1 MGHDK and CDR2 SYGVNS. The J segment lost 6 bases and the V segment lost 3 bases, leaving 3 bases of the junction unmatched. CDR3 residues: CASSDPRGGEQYF. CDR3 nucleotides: TGTGCCAGCAGTGATCCGCGGGGGGGCGAGCAGTACTTC.

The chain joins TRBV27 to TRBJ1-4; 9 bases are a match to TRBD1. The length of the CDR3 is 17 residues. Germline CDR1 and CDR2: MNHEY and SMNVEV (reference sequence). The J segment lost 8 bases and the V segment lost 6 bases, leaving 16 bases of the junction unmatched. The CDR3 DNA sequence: TGTGCCAGCAGAGGACAGGGGTGGGGGGAAAACAAGGAAAAACTGTTTTTT. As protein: CASRGQGWGENKEKLFF.

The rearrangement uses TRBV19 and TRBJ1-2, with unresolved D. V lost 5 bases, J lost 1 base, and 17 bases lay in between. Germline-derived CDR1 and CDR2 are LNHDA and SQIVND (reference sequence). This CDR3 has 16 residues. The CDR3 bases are TGTGCCAGTAGTGAGGGTACAGATTTCTTTAACTATGGCTACACCTTC. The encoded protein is CASSEGTDFFNYGYTF.

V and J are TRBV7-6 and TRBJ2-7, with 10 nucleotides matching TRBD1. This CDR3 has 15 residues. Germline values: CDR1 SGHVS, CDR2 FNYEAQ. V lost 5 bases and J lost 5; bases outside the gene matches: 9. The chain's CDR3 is CASSALGTGVDEQYF. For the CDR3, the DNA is TGTGCCAGCAGCGCATTGGGGACAGGGGTCGACGAGCAGTACTTC.

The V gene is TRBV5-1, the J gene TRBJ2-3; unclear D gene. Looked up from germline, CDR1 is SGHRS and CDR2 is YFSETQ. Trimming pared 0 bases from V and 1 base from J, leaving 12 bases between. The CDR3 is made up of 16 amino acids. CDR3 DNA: TGCGCCAGCAGCTTGGAAAGACGGGTCCGCACAGATACGCAGTATTTT. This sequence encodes CASSLERRVRTDTQYF.

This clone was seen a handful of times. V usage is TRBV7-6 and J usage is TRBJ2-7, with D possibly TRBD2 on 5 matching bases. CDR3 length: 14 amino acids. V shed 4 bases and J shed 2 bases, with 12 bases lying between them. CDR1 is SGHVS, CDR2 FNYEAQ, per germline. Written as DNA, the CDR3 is TGTGCCAGCAGCTCACACGACGGGACCTACGAGCAGTACTTC. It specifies CASSSHDGTYEQYF.

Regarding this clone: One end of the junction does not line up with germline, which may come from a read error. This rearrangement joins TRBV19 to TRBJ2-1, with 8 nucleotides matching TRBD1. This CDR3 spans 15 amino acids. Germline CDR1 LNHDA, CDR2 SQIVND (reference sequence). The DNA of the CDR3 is TGTGCCAGTAGTAGGGCAGGGGGCGCTTACAGTGAGCAGTTCTTC. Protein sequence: CASSRAGGAYSEQFF.

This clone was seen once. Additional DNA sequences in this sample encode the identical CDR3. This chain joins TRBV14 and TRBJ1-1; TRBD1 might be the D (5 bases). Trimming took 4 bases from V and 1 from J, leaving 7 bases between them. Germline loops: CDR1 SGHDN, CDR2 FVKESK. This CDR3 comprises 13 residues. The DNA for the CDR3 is TGTGCCAGCAGCCTGCAGGGGAACACTGAAGCTTTCTTT. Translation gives CASSLQGNTEAFF. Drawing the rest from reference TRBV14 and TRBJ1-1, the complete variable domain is EAGVTQFPSHSVIEKGQTVTLRCDPISGHDNLYWYRRVMGKEIKFLLHFVKESKQDESGMPNNRFLAERTGGTYSTLKVQPAELEDSGVYFCASSLQGNTEAFFGQGTRLTVV.

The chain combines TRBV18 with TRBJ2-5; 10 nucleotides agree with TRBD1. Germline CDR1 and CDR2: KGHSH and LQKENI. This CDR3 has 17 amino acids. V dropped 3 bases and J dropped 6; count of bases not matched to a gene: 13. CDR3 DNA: TGTGCCAGCTCACCGGCACCGGGGACAGGGGTTTTAAAGACCCAGTACTTC. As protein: CASSPAPGTGVLKTQYF.